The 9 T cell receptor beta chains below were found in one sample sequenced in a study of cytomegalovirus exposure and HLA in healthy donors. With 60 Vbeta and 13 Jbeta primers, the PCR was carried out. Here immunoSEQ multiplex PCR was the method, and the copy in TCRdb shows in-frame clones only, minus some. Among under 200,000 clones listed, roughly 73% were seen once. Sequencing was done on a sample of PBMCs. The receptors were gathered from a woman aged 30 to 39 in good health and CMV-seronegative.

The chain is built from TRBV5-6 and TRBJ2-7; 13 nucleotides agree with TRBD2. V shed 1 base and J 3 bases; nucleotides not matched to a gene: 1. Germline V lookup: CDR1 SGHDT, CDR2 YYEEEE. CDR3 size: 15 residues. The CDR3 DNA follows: TGTGCCAGCAGCTTGTGGACTAGCGGGGGCTACGAGCAGTACTTC. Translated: CASSLWTSGGYEQYF.

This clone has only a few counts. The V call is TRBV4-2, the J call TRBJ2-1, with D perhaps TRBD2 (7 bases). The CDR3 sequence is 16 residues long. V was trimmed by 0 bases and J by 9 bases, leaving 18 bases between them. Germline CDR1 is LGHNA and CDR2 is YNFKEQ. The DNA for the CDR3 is TGTGCCAGCAGCCAAGAGATGGGGGGCGGGAGAGGTGAGCAGTTCTTC. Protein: CASSQEMGGGRGEQFF.

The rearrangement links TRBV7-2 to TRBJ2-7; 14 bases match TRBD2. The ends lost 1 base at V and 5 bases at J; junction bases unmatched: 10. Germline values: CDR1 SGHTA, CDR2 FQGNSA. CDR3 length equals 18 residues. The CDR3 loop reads CASSLEAPGLAGAHEQYF. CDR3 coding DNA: TGTGCCAGCAGCTTAGAAGCCCCGGGACTAGCGGGAGCCCACGAGCAGTACTTC.

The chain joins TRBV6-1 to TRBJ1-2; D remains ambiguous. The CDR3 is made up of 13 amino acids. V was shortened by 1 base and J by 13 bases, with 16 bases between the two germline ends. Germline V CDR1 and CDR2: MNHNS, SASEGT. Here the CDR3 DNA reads TGTGCCAGCAGTGAAGTGTCAGGCCCCTCTCTCACCTTC. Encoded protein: CASSEVSGPSLTF.

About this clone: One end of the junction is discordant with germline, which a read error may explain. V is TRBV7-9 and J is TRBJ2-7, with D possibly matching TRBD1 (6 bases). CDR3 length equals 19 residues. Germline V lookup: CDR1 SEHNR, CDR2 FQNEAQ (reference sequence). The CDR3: CSSSSRSADSRSSSYEQYF. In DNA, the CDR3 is TGTTCCAGCAGCTCCAGATCTGCGGACAGTCGATCGAGCTCCTACGAGCAGTACTTC.

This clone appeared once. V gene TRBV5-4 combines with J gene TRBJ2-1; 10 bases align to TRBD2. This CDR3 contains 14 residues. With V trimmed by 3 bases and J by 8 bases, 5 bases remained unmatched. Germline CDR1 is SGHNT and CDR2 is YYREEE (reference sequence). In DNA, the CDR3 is TGTGCCAGCAGCTCCAAGAGCGGGGGGGATGAGCAGTTCTTC. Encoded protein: CASSSKSGGDEQFF.

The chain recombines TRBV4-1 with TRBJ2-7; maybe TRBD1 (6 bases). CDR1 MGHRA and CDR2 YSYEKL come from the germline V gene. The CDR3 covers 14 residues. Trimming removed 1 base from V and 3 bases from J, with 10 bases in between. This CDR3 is CASSQVKQGYEQYF. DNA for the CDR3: TGCGCCAGCAGCCAAGTGAAACAGGGCTACGAGCAGTACTTC.

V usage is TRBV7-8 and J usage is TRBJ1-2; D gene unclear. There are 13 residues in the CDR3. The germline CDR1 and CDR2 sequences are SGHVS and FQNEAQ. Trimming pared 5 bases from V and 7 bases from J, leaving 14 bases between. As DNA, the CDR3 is TGTGCCAGCAGCCAAATACGGGAAAGTGGCTACACCTTC. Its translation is CASSQIRESGYTF.

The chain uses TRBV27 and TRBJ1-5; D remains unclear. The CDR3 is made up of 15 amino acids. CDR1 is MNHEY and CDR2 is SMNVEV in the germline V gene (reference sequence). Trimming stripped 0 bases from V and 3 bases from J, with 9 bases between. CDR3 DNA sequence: TGTGCCAGCAGTTTATCTTGGAGGCCCAATCAGCCCCAGCATTTT. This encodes CASSLSWRPNQPQHF.